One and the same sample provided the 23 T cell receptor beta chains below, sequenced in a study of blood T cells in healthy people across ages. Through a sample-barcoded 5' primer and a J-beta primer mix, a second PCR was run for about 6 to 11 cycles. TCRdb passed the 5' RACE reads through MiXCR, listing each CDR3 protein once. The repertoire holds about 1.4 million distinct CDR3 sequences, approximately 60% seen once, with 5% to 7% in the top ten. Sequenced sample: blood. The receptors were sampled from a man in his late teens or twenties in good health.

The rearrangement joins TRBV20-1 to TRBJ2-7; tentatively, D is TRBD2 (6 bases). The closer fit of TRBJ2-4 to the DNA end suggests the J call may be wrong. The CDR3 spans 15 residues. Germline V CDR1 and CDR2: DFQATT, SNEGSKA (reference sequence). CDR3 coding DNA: TGCAGTGCTAGAGGCCAAGCAGGAGGGGAGGACATTCAGTACTTC. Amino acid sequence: CSARGQAGGEDIQYF.

The chain's CDR3 is CASSAPGLAGDEQYF. The CDR3 nucleotides read TGTGCCAGCAGTGCCCCGGGACTAGCGGGAGACGAGCAGTACTTC. V usage is TRBV25-1 and J usage is TRBJ2-7, with 14 bases matching TRBD2. Trimming took 4 bases from V and 5 from J; bases not matched to a gene: 4. The germline CDR1 and CDR2 sequences are MGHDK and SYGVNS. The CDR3 loop spans 15 amino acids.

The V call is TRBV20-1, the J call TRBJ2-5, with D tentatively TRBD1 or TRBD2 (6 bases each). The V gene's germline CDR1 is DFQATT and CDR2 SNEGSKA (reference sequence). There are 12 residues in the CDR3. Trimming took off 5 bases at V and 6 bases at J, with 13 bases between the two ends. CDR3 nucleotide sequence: TGCAGTGCTGCAAGGGGGGAACAGACCCAGTACTTC. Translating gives CSAARGEQTQYF.

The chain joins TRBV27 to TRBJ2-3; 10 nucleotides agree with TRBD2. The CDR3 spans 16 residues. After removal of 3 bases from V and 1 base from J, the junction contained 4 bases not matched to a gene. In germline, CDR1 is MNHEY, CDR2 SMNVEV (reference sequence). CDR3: CASSFSLAGGTDTQYF. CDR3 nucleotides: TGTGCCAGCAGTTTTAGTCTAGCGGGGGGCACAGATACGCAGTATTTT.

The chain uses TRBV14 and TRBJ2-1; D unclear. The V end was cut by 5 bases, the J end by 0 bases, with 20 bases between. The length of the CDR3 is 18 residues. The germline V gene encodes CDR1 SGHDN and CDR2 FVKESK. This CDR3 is CASSTRTGPTRSYNEQFF. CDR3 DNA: TGTGCCAGCAGCACCCGGACGGGCCCTACACGCTCCTACAATGAGCAGTTCTTC.

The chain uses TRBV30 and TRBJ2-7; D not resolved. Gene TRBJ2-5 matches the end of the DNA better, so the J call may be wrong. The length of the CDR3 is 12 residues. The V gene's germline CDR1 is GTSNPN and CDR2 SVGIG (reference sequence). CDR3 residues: CAWSRIGETQYF. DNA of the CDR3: TGTGCCTGGAGTCGCATCGGAGAGACCCAGTACTTC.

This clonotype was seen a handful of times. Written as DNA, the CDR3 is TGTGCCAGCAGTTGGGGTACCTACAATGAGCAGTTCTTC. Its protein is CASSWGTYNEQFF. The chain employs TRBV6-2 or TRBV6-3 and TRBJ2-1; D remains ambiguous. From germline, CDR1 is MNHEY and CDR2 SVGEGT. There are 13 residues in the CDR3. V was trimmed by 4 bases and J by 2 bases, leaving 6 bases between them.

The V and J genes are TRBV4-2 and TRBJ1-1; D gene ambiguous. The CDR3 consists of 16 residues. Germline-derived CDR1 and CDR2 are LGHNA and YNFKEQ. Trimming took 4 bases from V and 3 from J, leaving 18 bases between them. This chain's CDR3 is CASSPNAWRIDTEAFF. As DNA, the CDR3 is TGTGCCAGCAGCCCAAACGCATGGAGGATTGACACTGAAGCTTTCTTT.

This CDR3 reads CASSLDDADTQYF. CDR3 coding DNA: TGCGCCAGCAGCTTGGATGACGCAGATACGCAGTATTTT. The rearrangement links TRBV5-1 to TRBJ2-3; D is unresolved. Trimming removed 0 bases at V and 4 bases at J, with 6 bases between. Germline V lookup: CDR1 SGHRS, CDR2 YFSETQ. The CDR3 covers 13 residues. The full variable domain, completed using reference TRBV5-1 and TRBJ2-3, is KAGVTQTPRYLIKTRGQQVTLSCSPISGHRSVSWYQQTPGQGLQFLFEYFSETQRNKGNFPGRFSGRQFSNSRSEMNVSTLELGDSALYLCASSLDDADTQYFGPGTRLTVL.

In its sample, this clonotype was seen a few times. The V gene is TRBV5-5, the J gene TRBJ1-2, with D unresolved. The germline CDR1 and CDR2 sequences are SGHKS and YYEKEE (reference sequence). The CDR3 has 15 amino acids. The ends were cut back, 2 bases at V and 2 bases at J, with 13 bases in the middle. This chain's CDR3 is CASSFRRAGNYGYTF. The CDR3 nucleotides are TGTGCCAGCAGCTTCCGTCGGGCGGGGAACTATGGCTACACCTTC.

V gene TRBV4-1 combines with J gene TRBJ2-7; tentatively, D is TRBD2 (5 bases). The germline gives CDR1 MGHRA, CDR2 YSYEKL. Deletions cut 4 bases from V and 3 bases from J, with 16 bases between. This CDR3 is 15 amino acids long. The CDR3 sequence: CASSRAEGQYYEQYF. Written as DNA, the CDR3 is TGCGCCAGCAGCCGGGCCGAGGGCCAATACTACGAGCAGTACTTC.

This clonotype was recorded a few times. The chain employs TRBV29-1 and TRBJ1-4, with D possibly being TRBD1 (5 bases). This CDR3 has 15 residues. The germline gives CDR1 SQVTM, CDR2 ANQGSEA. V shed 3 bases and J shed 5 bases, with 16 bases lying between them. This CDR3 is CSVEGTGTENEKLFF. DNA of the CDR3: TGCAGCGTTGAGGGCACAGGAACCGAGAATGAAAAACTGTTTTTT.

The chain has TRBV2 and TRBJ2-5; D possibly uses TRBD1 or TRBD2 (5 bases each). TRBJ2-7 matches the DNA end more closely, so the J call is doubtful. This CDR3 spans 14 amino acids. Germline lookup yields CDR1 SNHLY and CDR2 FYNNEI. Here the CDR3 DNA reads TGTGCCAGCAGTGAAGGGGGACGGGTCCACGAGCAGTACTTC. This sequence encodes CASSEGGRVHEQYF.

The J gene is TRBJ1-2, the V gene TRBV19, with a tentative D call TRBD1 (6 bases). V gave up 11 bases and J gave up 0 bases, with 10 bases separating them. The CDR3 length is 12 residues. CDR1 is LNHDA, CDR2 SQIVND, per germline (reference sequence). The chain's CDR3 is CAARDTNYGYTF. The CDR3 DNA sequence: TGTGCCGCTCGGGACACTAACTATGGCTACACCTTC.

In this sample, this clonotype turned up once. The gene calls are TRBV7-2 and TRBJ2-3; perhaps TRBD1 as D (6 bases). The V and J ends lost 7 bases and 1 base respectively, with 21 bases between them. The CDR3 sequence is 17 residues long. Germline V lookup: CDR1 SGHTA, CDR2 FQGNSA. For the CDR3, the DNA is TGTGCCAGCACGATCCAGAGGGGGAGCGTCGGCACAGATACGCAGTATTTT. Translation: CASTIQRGSVGTDTQYF.

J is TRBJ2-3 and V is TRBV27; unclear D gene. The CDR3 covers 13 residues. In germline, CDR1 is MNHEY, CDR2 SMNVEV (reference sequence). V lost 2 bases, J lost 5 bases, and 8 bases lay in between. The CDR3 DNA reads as TGTGCCAGCAGTTTAATCGTGAGAGATACGCAGTATTTT. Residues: CASSLIVRDTQYF.

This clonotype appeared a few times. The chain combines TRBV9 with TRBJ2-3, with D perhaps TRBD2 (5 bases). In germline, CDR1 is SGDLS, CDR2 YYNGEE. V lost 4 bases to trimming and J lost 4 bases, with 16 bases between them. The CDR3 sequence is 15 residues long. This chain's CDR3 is CASSPFRGSADTQYF. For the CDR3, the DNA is TGTGCCAGCAGCCCTTTCCGGGGTTCAGCAGATACGCAGTATTTT.

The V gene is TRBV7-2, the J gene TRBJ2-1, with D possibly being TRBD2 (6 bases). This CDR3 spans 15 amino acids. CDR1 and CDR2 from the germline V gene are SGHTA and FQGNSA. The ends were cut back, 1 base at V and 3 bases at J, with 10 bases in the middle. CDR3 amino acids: CASSLDSGVYNEQFF. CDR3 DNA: TGTGCCAGCAGCTTAGATAGCGGAGTCTACAATGAGCAGTTCTTC.

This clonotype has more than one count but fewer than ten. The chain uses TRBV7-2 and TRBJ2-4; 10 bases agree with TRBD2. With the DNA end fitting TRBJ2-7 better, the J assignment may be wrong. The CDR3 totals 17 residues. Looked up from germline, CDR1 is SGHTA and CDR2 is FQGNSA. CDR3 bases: TGTGCCAGCAGCTTAGCGCTTTGGACTAGCGGATCCTACGAGCAGTACTTC. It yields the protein CASSLALWTSGSYEQYF.

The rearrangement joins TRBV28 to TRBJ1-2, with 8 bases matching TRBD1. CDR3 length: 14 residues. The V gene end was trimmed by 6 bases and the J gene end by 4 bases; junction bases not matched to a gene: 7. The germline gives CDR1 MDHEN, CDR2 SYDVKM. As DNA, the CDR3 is TGTGCCAGCAGCGGCAGGGGGCGAGGCTATGGCTACACCTTC. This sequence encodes CASSGRGRGYGYTF.

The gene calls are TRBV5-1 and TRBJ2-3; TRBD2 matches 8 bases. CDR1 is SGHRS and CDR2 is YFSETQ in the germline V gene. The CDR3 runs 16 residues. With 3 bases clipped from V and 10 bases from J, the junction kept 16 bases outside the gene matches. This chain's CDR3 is CASSSGLALGLYPQYF. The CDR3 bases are TGCGCCAGCAGCTCCGGACTAGCACTAGGACTCTATCCGCAGTATTTT.

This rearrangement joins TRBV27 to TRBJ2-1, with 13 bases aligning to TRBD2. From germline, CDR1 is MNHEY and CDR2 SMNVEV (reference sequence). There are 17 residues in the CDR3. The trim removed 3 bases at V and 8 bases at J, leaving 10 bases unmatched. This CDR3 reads CASSFPPTSGRIDEQFF. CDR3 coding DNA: TGTGCCAGCAGTTTCCCCCCGACTAGCGGGAGGATCGATGAGCAGTTCTTC.

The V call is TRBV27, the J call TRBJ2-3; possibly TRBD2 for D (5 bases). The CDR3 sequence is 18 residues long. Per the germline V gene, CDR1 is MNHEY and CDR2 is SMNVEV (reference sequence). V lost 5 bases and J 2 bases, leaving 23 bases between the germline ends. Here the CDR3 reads CASSPAPRTGPFTDTQYF. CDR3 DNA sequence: TGTGCCAGCAGTCCTGCACCACGGACTGGACCATTCACAGATACGCAGTATTTT.